The 21 T cell receptor beta chains below come from one sample, sequenced in a study of blood T cell repertoires in COVID-19. Produced via immunoSEQ multiplex PCR; TCRdb's table is partial and in-frame only. The table lists some 250,000 clones, roughly 88% of them singletons. The sample consisted of peripheral blood. All receptors derive from a man aged 25-40 years who had recovered from COVID-19.

This clone was detected a few times. This rearrangement joins TRBV29-1 to TRBJ1-2, with D hard to call. The V end was cut by 4 bases, the J end by 4 bases, with 16 bases between. Germline CDR1 and CDR2: SQVTM and ANQGSEA. This CDR3 has 14 residues. This chain's CDR3 is CSVAGVVLPYGYTF. The CDR3, as DNA: TGCAGCGTTGCGGGTGTGGTTCTCCCCTATGGCTACACCTTC.

The V gene is TRBV9, the J gene TRBJ2-1; the match to TRBD2 covers 8 bases. CDR1 is SGDLS, CDR2 YYNGEE, per germline. Trimming cost V 4 bases and J 7 bases; bases outside gene matches: 13. CDR3 length: 16 amino acids. The CDR3 DNA reads as TGTGCCAGCAGCCTCCTGGGACAACCGGGGGGGAATGAGCAGTTCTTC. Encoded protein: CASSLLGQPGGNEQFF.

V gene TRBV7-2 combines with J gene TRBJ2-3, with 8 bases identical to TRBD2. CDR3 length equals 17 residues. The V and J ends lost 5 bases and 2 bases, in that order; junction bases with no gene match: 12. Germline CDR1 and CDR2: SGHTA and FQGNSA. CDR3 loop: CASSLTLRGGFTDTQYF. As DNA, the CDR3 is TGTGCCAGCAGCCTAACTCTCCGGGGGGGGTTCACAGATACGCAGTATTTT.

DNA of the CDR3: TGTGCCAGCAGTCCCCTAGATACGCAGTATTTT. Its protein product is CASSPLDTQYF. J is TRBJ2-3 and V is TRBV6-2 or TRBV6-3; D ambiguous. The CDR3 is 11 residues long. Germline assignment: CDR1 MNHEY and CDR2 SVGEGT. Trimming pared 5 bases from V and 5 bases from J, leaving 5 bases between.

The gene calls are TRBV7-2 and TRBJ2-7, with 8 bases identical to TRBD2. Germline V gene data show CDR1 as SGHTA and CDR2 as FQGNSA. The CDR3 extends over 15 amino acids. Losses at the gene ends were 3 bases for V and 3 bases for J; bases not matched to a gene: 7. CDR3 bases: TGTGCCAGCAGCTTGAGGGTACGGGGGGGCTACGAGCAGTACTTC. Its protein product is CASSLRVRGGYEQYF. Drawing the rest from reference TRBV7-2 and TRBJ2-7, the complete variable domain is GAGVSQSPSNKVTEKGKDVELRCDPISGHTALYWYRQSLGQGLEFLIYFQGNSAPDKSGLPSDRFSAERTGGSVSTLTIQRTQQEDSAVYLCASSLRVRGGYEQYFGPGTRLTVT.

The chain couples TRBV11-2 to TRBJ2-7, with no clear D. V lost 1 base to trimming and J lost 4 bases, with 8 bases between them. This CDR3 contains 13 residues. Germline lookup yields CDR1 SGHAT and CDR2 FQNNGV. Written as DNA, the CDR3 is TGTGCCAGCAGCTTAGGCGTTCCGTACGAGCAGTACTTC. Its translation: CASSLGVPYEQYF.

This chain links TRBV10-3 with TRBJ1-5; 7 nucleotides match TRBD1. With 3 bases clipped from V and 5 bases from J, the junction kept 4 bases outside the gene matches. The germline CDR1 and CDR2 sequences are ENHRY and SYGVKD. The CDR3 covers 14 residues. The CDR3 reads CAISEGDSDQPQHF. As DNA, the CDR3 is TGTGCCATCAGTGAAGGGGACAGTGATCAGCCCCAGCATTTT.

This rearrangement joins TRBV4-1 to TRBJ1-6; D gene ambiguous. Germline values: CDR1 MGHRA, CDR2 YSYEKL. The CDR3 is made up of 14 amino acids. The ends were cut back, 6 bases at V and 5 bases at J, with 11 bases in the middle. The CDR3 region has the DNA TGCGCCAGCAGTTCCTGGGAGAATAATTCACCCCTCCACTTT. Its translation: CASSSWENNSPLHF.

J is TRBJ2-7 and V is TRBV3-1 (or the pseudogene TRBV3-2), with 9 bases lining up with TRBD2. Trimming took 1 base from V and 6 from J; bases not matched to a gene: 13. The CDR3 spans 17 residues. Germline CDR1 is LGHDT and CDR2 is YNNKEL (reference sequence). The CDR3 region has the DNA TGTGCCAGCAGCCAAGTAGGAGTAGAGCGGGGGGTTCTCGAGCAGTACTTC. As protein: CASSQVGVERGVLEQYF.

CDR3 region: CASRAGAQETQYF. The CDR3 DNA is TGTGCCAGCAGGGCGGGGGCCCAAGAGACCCAGTACTTC. The chain joins TRBV6-5 to TRBJ2-5; possible D gene TRBD2, 7 bases. V lost 6 bases and J lost 1, with 9 bases in between. CDR3 length: 13 amino acids. CDR1 is MNHEY and CDR2 is SVGAGI in the germline V gene.

The rearrangement links TRBV19 to TRBJ2-7; 7 bases agree with TRBD2. The germline V gene has CDR1 LNHDA and CDR2 SQIVND (reference sequence). The CDR3 sequence is 15 residues long. With 5 bases clipped from V and 0 bases from J, the junction kept 7 bases outside the gene matches. The CDR3 reads CASSLSGASSYEQYF. Written as DNA, the CDR3 is TGTGCCAGTAGTCTAAGCGGGGCTAGCTCCTACGAGCAGTACTTC.

The rearrangement uses TRBV18 and TRBJ1-1; D uncertain. The CDR3 loop spans 15 amino acids. With 3 bases removed from V and 5 bases from J, the gap between germline ends came to 16 bases. Germline V gene data show CDR1 as KGHSH and CDR2 as LQKENI. DNA of the CDR3: TGTGCCAGCTCACCCGTAGGTAGGACGGGGACTGAAGCTTTCTTT. It is translated as CASSPVGRTGTEAFF.

The rearrangement links TRBV29-1 to TRBJ1-1, with 7 nucleotides matching TRBD1. The CDR3 is 13 residues long. Germline-derived CDR1 and CDR2 are SQVTM and ANQGSEA. The V and J ends lost 6 bases and 2 bases, in that order; junction bases with no gene match: 6. The CDR3 here is CSVTGQLNTEAFF. The CDR3 DNA is TGCAGCGTGACGGGACAGTTAAACACTGAAGCTTTCTTT.

This rearrangement joins TRBV9 to TRBJ1-1, with 9 bases fitting TRBD1. The CDR3 contains 15 residues. V shed 3 bases and J 4 bases; nucleotides not matched to a gene: 7. Per germline, CDR1 SGDLS and CDR2 YYNGEE. The CDR3 loop reads CASSARGQGFTEAFF. In nucleotides, the CDR3 is TGTGCCAGCAGCGCCCGGGGACAGGGATTCACTGAAGCTTTCTTT.

In this sample, this clone turned up a few times. The V gene is TRBV5-1, the J gene TRBJ2-7; 11 bases match TRBD2. V lost 4 bases and J lost 4; bases outside the gene matches: 7. The CDR3 sequence is 15 residues long. The germline V gene encodes CDR1 SGHRS and CDR2 YFSETQ. DNA for the CDR3: TGCGCCAGCAGCCCGATTAGCGGGGGGGTGTACGAGCAGTACTTC. This encodes CASSPISGGVYEQYF.

The chain has TRBV6-1 and TRBJ1-2; TRBD1 matches at 7 bases. Germline V gene lookup returns CDR1 MNHNS and CDR2 SASEGT. V lost 2 bases, J lost 4 bases, and 10 bases stayed unmatched. This CDR3 region has 16 residues. CDR3 sequence (DNA): TGTGCCAGCAGTGAATTTGGAAGGCAGGGGGGCTATGGCTACACCTTC. It translates to CASSEFGRQGGYGYTF.

The chain is built from TRBV6-2 or TRBV6-3 and TRBJ1-5; 8 bases are a match to TRBD1. The CDR3 has 15 amino acids. V was pared by 6 bases and J by 2 bases, with 6 bases of the junction left unmatched. Germline values: CDR1 MNHEY, CDR2 SVGEGT. The CDR3 spells CASRYDRGGNQPQHF. DNA for the CDR3: TGTGCCAGCAGGTACGACAGGGGCGGCAATCAGCCCCAGCATTTT.

The chain couples TRBV10-3 to TRBJ1-3; maybe TRBD1 (5 bases). Deletions cut 4 bases from V and 2 bases from J, with 18 bases between. The length of the CDR3 is 17 residues. Germline values: CDR1 ENHRY, CDR2 SYGVKD. CDR3 residues: CAISGGTSLGAGNTIYF. CDR3 bases: TGTGCCATCAGTGGGGGCACCTCCTTGGGCGCTGGAAACACCATATATTTT.

V is TRBV5-6 and J is TRBJ1-1; D ambiguous. The germline gives CDR1 SGHDT, CDR2 YYEEEE. This CDR3 is 13 amino acids long. Trimming removed 0 bases from V and 2 bases from J, with 5 bases in between. Written as DNA, the CDR3 is TGTGCCAGCAGCTTGGGGACTAACACTGAAGCTTTCTTT. Protein sequence: CASSLGTNTEAFF.

This rearrangement joins TRBV6-5 to TRBJ2-7; 7 nucleotides line up with TRBD1. With 2 bases clipped from V and 3 bases from J, the junction kept 7 bases outside the gene matches. The germline gives CDR1 MNHEY, CDR2 SVGAGI. The CDR3 has 15 amino acids. The CDR3 bases are TGTGCCAGCAGTTACAGGGGGCAATCAGGCTACGAGCAGTACTTC. Its translation is CASSYRGQSGYEQYF.

The chain recombines TRBV15 with TRBJ2-1, with 7 bases fitting TRBD1. This CDR3 is built from 15 residues. Per germline, CDR1 LNHNV and CDR2 YYDKDF (reference sequence). J was trimmed by 7 bases and V by 0 bases; bases with no gene match: 6. As DNA, the CDR3 is TGTGCCACCAGCAGAGAGACAGGGTGGGGTAATGAGCAGTTCTTC. Translation: CATSRETGWGNEQFF.